This T cell receptor (beta chain) was captured by sequencing in a study of human T cells and chemical hapten exposure. TCRdb processed the RACE reads anew with MiXCR; each CDR3 protein has one entry. Among some 180,000 distinct CDR3 sequences listed, about 25% were seen once. This clonotype was detected a few times. Time point described: patch test 3, about 24 weeks after DPC sensitization. Treatment here: therapeutic diphenylcyclopropenone sensitization with weekly scalp DPC. V was trimmed by 0 bases and J by 0 bases, leaving 11 bases between them. The germline V gene encodes CDR1 LGHNA and CDR2 YNFKEQ. The CDR3 is 16 residues long.

The origin of this receptor is a woman between 40 and 50 years old with alopecia areata. Some clones in this sample may be carry-over from other donors' samples. The chain employs TRBV4-2 and TRBJ1-2, with no clear D. Sequencing was performed on whole blood, taken in connection with sensitization to the hapten diphenylcyclopropenone (DPC). CDR3 protein: CASSQDGVEANYGYTF. The CDR3 DNA reads TGTGCCAGCAGCCAAGATGGGGTTGAAGCTAACTATGGCTACACCTTC.